This T cell receptor (beta chain) came from a study of T cell responses to AZD1222 COVID-19 vaccine. Findings and limits, study-wide: Sampling that yielded the repertoires occurred only after the peak T cell response. Vaccine-related CD4 TCRs covered spike, predominating at 160-218 and 743-854. Donors were mostly white British, more females; clonal diversity possibly underestimated. It was only a handful of AZD1222 recipients who were seropositive at baseline.

The method was immunoSEQ multiplex PCR; TCRdb's version includes in-frame clones alone and lacks a portion of them. Here the sample spans approximately 220,000 clones, approximately 94% being singletons. This CDR3 contains 12 residues. The V and J ends lost 3 bases and 4 bases respectively, with 3 bases between them. Germline CDR1 is LGHDT and CDR2 is YNNKEL (reference sequence). On this clone: Its antigen is currently unknown.

This sequence was found in an adult in good health. Sequencing was performed on peripheral blood, taken on day 0 of MenACWY control vaccination. The chain joins TRBV3-1 (or the pseudogene TRBV3-2) to TRBJ2-2, with D uncertain. Written as DNA, the CDR3 is TGTGCCAGCAGCCACGCCACCGGGGAGCTGTTTTTT. Translated: CASSHATGELFF.